These T cell receptor beta chains were read from a single sample in a study of T cells in Graves' hyperthyroidism and ophthalmopathy. TCRdb redid the calling of the multiplex PCR reads with MiXCR, one entry per CDR3 protein. The sample carries 340,000 or so distinct CDR3 sequences, approximately 15% recorded once. Sequencing was done on a sample of blood. These receptor sequences come from a man aged 25-40 years with Graves' hyperthyroidism. Each CDR3 is given with its conserved first and last residue. A D gene is named only where the DNA matches it firmly. Only part of the rows carry a size: once, few, many, or a class if the clone is expanded.

v_gene: TRBV7-2; d_gene: -; j_gene: TRBJ1-1; abundance: few; CDR3nt: TGTGCCAGCAGCTGGAGGTTGGACACTGAAGCTTTCTTT; CDR3aa: CASSWRLDTEAFF
v_gene: TRBV11-2; d_gene: -; j_gene: TRBJ2-2; abundance: -; CDR3nt: TGTGCCAGCAGGCCAACCTTGGGCGGGAAGGAAAACACCGGGGAGCTGTTTTTT; CDR3aa: CASRPTLGGKENTGELFF
v_gene: TRBV5-8; d_gene: -; j_gene: TRBJ2-5; abundance: many; CDR3nt: TGTGCCAGCAGTCTACCGACTTGGCAAGAGACCCAGTACTTC; CDR3aa: CASSLPTWQETQYF
v_gene: TRBV6-5; d_gene: TRBD1; j_gene: TRBJ1-4; abundance: few; CDR3nt: TGTGCCAGCAGTTACTTATTGGCCACATCAGGGGGCTTACGGGAAAAACTGTTTTTT; CDR3aa: CASSYLLATSGGLREKLFF
v_gene: TRBV7-9; d_gene: -; j_gene: TRBJ2-5; abundance: -; CDR3nt: TGTGCCAGCGAGCATACGGGAAACGAGACCCAGTACTTC; CDR3aa: CASEHTGNETQYF
v_gene: TRBV14; d_gene: -; j_gene: TRBJ1-1; abundance: few; CDR3nt: TGTGCCAGCAGCCCCAACTTGGGCCCTGAAGCTTTCTTT; CDR3aa: CASSPNLGPEAFF
v_gene: TRBV12-3/TRBV12-4; d_gene: -; j_gene: TRBJ1-2; abundance: many; CDR3nt: TGTGCCAGCAGCATCAGCTGGGACTATGGCTACACCTTC; CDR3aa: CASSISWDYGYTF
v_gene: TRBV7-2; d_gene: TRBD2; j_gene: TRBJ2-7; abundance: -; CDR3nt: TGTGCCAGCAGCTTACTCTTAGCGGGGCCTTTCTACGAGCAGTACTTC; CDR3aa: CASSLLLAGPFYEQYF
v_gene: TRBV19; d_gene: -; j_gene: TRBJ2-7; abundance: -; CDR3nt: TGTGCCAGTACCGCGTCCGGCGGTCGTGGGTCCGAGCAGTACTTC; CDR3aa: CASTASGGRGSEQYF
v_gene: TRBV28; d_gene: -; j_gene: TRBJ2-7; abundance: many; CDR3nt: TGTGCCAGCTTTGGGGCAGGCCGCTCCTACGAGCAGTACTTC; CDR3aa: CASFGAGRSYEQYF
v_gene: TRBV6-1; d_gene: -; j_gene: TRBJ1-2; abundance: many; CDR3nt: TGTGCCAGCAGTGAAGGGTCCGAACCAGTTGGCTACACCTTC; CDR3aa: CASSEGSEPVGYTF
v_gene: TRBV6-4; d_gene: -; j_gene: TRBJ1-3; abundance: once; CDR3nt: TGTGCCAGCGGCGGGGCAAGAAACACCATATATTTT; CDR3aa: CASGGARNTIYF
v_gene: TRBV5-1; d_gene: -; j_gene: TRBJ2-7; abundance: many; CDR3nt: TGCGCCAGCAACCCGGGGGTTTCAGGGGAGCAGTACTTC; CDR3aa: CASNPGVSGEQYF
v_gene: TRBV9; d_gene: -; j_gene: TRBJ1-5; abundance: -; CDR3nt: TGTGCCAGCAGCCCCCCTGGGAGTTTGCAGCCCCAGCATTTT; CDR3aa: CASSPPGSLQPQHF
v_gene: TRBV30; d_gene: -; j_gene: TRBJ1-4; abundance: many; CDR3nt: TGTGCCGTATCTACTCTCCCGTTTAATGAAAAACTGTTTTTT; CDR3aa: CAVSTLPFNEKLFF
v_gene: TRBV29-1; d_gene: -; j_gene: TRBJ1-5; abundance: -; CDR3nt: TGCAGCGTCGCCACGGGAGGGGGCAATCAGCCCCAGCATTTT; CDR3aa: CSVATGGGNQPQHF
v_gene: TRBV20-1; d_gene: -; j_gene: TRBJ2-3; abundance: once; CDR3nt: TGCAGTTGGTATGCCCCGGTGGCAGATATGCAGTATTTT; CDR3aa: CSWYAPVADMQYF
v_gene: TRBV20-1; d_gene: TRBD2; j_gene: TRBJ2-1; abundance: -; CDR3nt: TGCAGTGCTAGAGTATATAGCGGGAGGGCCTACAATGAGCAGTTCTTC; CDR3aa: CSARVYSGRAYNEQFF
v_gene: TRBV28; d_gene: TRBD1; j_gene: TRBJ2-2; abundance: -; CDR3nt: TGTGCCAGCAGGCCGGGACAGAACACCGGGGAGCTGTCTTTT; CDR3aa: CASRPGQNTGELSF
v_gene: TRBV9; d_gene: -; j_gene: TRBJ1-1; abundance: -; CDR3nt: TGTGCCAGCAGCAGACGACGGGAAAACACTGAAGCTTTCTTT; CDR3aa: CASSRRRENTEAFF
v_gene: TRBV2; d_gene: -; j_gene: TRBJ2-7; abundance: many; CDR3nt: TGTGCCAGCATAGGGACCCCGACGTCCGAGCAGTACTTC; CDR3aa: CASIGTPTSEQYF
v_gene: TRBV3-1; d_gene: -; j_gene: TRBJ2-2; abundance: few; CDR3nt: TGTGCCAGCAGTACAACCAGGGCCACCGGGGAGCTGTTTTTT; CDR3aa: CASSTTRATGELFF
v_gene: TRBV5-5; d_gene: -; j_gene: TRBJ2-7; abundance: few; CDR3nt: TGTGCCAGCACGAGCCCCAATAACGTCCACGAGCAGTACTTC; CDR3aa: CASTSPNNVHEQYF
v_gene: TRBV5-6; d_gene: TRBD2; j_gene: TRBJ2-4; abundance: -; CDR3nt: TGTGCCAGCAGTCTAACCGGGACTAGCATTCAGTACTTC; CDR3aa: CASSLTGTSIQYF
v_gene: TRBV12-3/TRBV12-4; d_gene: TRBD2; j_gene: TRBJ2-7; abundance: few; CDR3nt: TGTGCCAGCACCATGGGATCTAGCGGGACCTACGAGCAGTACTTC; CDR3aa: CASTMGSSGTYEQYF
v_gene: TRBV3-1; d_gene: -; j_gene: TRBJ2-6; abundance: -; CDR3nt: TGTGCCAGCAGTCGCGAAGCTGGGGCCAACGTCCTGACTTTC; CDR3aa: CASSREAGANVLTF
v_gene: TRBV7-8; d_gene: -; j_gene: TRBJ2-1; abundance: many; CDR3nt: TGTGCCAGCAGCTGGCTAGGGGCCAGGAACAATGAGCAGTTCTTC; CDR3aa: CASSWLGARNNEQFF
v_gene: TRBV7-3; d_gene: -; j_gene: TRBJ2-1; abundance: -; CDR3nt: TGTGCCAGCAGCTTACTGGCTCGAAGCCGCTACAATGAGCAGTTCTTC; CDR3aa: CASSLLARSRYNEQFF
v_gene: TRBV19; d_gene: TRBD1; j_gene: TRBJ2-3; abundance: -; CDR3nt: TGTGCCACCTCAACAGGGGCGCTAAATACGCAGTATTTT; CDR3aa: CATSTGALNTQYF